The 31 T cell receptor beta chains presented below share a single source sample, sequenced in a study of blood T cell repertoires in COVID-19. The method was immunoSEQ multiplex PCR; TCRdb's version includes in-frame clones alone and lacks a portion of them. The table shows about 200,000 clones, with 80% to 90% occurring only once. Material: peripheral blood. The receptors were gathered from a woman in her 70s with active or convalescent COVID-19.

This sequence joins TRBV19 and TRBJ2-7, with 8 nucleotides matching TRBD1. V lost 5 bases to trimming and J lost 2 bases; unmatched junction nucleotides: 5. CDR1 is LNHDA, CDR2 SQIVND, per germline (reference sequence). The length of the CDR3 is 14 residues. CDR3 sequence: CASSRTGNPYEQYF. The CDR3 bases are TGTGCCAGTAGTCGGACAGGGAATCCCTACGAGCAGTACTTC.

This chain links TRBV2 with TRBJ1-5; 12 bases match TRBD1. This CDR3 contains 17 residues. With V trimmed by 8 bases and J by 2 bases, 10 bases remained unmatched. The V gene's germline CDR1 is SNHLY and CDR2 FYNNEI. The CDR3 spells CASRGQGAGLGNQPQHF. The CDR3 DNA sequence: TGTGCCAGCCGGGGACAGGGGGCTGGATTAGGCAATCAGCCCCAGCATTTT.

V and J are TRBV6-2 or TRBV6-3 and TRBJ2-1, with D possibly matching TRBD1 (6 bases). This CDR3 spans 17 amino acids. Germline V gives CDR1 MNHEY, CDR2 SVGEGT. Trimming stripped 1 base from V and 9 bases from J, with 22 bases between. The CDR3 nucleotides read TGTGCCAGCAGTTACTTAACACAGGGCTTTCCGGCCCCTGAGCAGTTCTTC. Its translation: CASSYLTQGFPAPEQFF.

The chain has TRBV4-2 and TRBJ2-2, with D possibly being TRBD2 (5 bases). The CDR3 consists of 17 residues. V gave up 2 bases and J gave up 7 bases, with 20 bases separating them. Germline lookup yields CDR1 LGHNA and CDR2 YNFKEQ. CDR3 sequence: CASSQQFPDGLVGELFF. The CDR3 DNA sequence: TGTGCCAGCAGCCAACAATTCCCCGACGGACTCGTCGGGGAGCTGTTTTTT.

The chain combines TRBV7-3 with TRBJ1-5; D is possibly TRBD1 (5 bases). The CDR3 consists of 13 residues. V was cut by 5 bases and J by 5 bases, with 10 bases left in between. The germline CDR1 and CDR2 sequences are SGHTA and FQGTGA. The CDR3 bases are TGTGCCAGCAGCCTCAGGGCGGATCAGCCCCAGCATTTT. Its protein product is CASSLRADQPQHF.

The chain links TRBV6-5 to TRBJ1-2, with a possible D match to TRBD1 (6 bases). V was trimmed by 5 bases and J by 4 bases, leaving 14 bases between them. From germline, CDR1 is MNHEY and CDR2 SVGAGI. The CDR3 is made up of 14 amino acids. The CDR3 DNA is TGTGCCAGCAGTCGTCGACAGGCCGCCTATGGCTACACCTTC. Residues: CASSRRQAAYGYTF.

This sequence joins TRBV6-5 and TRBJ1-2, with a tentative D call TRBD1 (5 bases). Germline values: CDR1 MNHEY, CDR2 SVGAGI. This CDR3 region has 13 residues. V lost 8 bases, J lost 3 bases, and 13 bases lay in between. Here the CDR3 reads CASQPGRDYGYTF. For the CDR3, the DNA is TGTGCCAGCCAGCCGGGCAGGGACTATGGCTACACCTTC.

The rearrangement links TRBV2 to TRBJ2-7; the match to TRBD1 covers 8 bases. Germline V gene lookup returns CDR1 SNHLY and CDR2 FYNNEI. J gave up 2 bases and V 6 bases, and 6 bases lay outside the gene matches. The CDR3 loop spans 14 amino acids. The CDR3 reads CASRTIQGAYEQYF. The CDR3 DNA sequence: TGTGCCAGCAGGACAATACAGGGGGCCTACGAGCAGTACTTC.

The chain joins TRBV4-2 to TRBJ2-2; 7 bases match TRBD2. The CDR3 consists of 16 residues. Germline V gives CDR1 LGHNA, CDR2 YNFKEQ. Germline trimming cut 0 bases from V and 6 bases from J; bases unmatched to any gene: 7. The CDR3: CASSQEIGLDAGELFF. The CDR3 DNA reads TGTGCCAGCAGCCAAGAAATTGGACTAGACGCCGGGGAGCTGTTTTTT.

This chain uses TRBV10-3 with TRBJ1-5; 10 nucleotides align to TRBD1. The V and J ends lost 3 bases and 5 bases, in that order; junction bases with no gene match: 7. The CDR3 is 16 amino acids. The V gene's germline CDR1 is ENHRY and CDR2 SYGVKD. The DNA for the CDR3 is TGTGCCATCAGTGATAGGGACAGGGGCTATTATCAGCCCCAGCATTTT. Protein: CAISDRDRGYYQPQHF.

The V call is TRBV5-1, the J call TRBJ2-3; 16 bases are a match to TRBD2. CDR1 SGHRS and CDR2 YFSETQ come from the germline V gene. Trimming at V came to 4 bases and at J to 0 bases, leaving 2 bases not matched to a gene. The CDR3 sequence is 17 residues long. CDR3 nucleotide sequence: TGCGCCAGCAGCCCGGGACTAGCGGGAGGGAGCACAGATACGCAGTATTTT. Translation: CASSPGLAGGSTDTQYF.

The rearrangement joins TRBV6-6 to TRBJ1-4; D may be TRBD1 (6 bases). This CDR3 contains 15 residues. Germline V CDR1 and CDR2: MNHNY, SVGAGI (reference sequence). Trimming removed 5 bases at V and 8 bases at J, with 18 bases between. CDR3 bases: TGTGCCAGCAGTCTAGGGGCAGGGGTGGCAGAAAAACTGTTTTTT. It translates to CASSLGAGVAEKLFF.

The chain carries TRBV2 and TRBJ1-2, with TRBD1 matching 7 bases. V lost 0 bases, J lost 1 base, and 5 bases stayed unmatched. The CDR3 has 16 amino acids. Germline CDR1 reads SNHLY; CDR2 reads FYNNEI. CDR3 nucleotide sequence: TGTGCCAGCAGTGAAGCCGGGACAGCTTATAACTATGGCTACACCTTC. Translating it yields CASSEAGTAYNYGYTF.

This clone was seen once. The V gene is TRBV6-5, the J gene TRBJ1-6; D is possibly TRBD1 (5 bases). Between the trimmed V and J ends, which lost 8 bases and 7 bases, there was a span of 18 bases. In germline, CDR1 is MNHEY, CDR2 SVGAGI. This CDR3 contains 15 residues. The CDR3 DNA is TGTGCCAGCCCAGAACCGGGGGATGGCAATTCACCCCTCCACTTT. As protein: CASPEPGDGNSPLHF.

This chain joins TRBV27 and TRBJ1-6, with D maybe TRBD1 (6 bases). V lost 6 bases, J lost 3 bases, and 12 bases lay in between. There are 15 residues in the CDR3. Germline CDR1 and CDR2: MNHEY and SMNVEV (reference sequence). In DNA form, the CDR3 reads TGTGCCAGCAGAAAGCCGGACAGCTATAATTCACCCCTCCACTTT. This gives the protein CASRKPDSYNSPLHF.

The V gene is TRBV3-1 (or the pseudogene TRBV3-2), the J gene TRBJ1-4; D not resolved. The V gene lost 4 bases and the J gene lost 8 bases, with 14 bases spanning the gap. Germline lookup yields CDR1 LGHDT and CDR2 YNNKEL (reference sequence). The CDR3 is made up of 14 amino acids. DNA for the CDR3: TGTGCCAGCAGCCTTACGGGGTTAGGGGAAAAACTGTTTTTT. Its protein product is CASSLTGLGEKLFF.

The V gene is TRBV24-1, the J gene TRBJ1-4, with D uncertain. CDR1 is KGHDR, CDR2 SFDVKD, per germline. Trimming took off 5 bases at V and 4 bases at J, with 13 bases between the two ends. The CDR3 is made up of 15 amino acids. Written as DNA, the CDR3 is TGTGCCACCAGTGTAGGAGCTCAATGTAATGAAAAACTGTTTTTT. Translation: CATSVGAQCNEKLFF.

CDR3 bases: TGTGCCAGTGGCTTAGGGAGGCGGAACACTGAAGCTTTCTTT. It specifies CASGLGRRNTEAFF. The chain carries TRBV19 and TRBJ1-1, with D unclear. Germline lookup yields CDR1 LNHDA and CDR2 SQIVND (reference sequence). The V and J ends lost 8 bases and 1 base respectively, with 14 bases between them. The CDR3 has 14 amino acids.

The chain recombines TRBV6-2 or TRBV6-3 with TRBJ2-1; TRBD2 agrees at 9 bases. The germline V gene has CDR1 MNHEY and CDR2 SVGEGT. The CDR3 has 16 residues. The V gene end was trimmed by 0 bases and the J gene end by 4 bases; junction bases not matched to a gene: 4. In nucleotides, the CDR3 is TGTGCCAGCAGTTACTCAGCGGGAGGCTCATACAATGAGCAGTTCTTC. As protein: CASSYSAGGSYNEQFF.

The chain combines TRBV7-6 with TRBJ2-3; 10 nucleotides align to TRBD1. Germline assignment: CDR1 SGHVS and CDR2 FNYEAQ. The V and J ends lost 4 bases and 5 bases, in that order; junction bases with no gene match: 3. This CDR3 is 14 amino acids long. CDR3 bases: TGTGCCAGCAGCTGGGGACAGGGGCAAGATACGCAGTATTTT. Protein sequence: CASSWGQGQDTQYF.

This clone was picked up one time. Here the CDR3 reads CASSLVQDSYNEQFF. CDR3 bases: TGCGCCAGCAGCTTGGTCCAGGACTCCTACAATGAGCAGTTCTTC. This chain links TRBV5-1 with TRBJ2-1; D is unresolved. CDR1 is SGHRS and CDR2 is YFSETQ in the germline V gene. The length of the CDR3 is 15 residues. Trimming shortened V by 0 bases and J by 0 bases, and 7 bases separated the two germline ends.

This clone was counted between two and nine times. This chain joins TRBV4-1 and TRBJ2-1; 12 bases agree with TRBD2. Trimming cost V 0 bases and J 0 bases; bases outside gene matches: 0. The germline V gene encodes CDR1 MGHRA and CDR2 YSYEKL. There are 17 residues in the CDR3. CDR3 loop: CASSQETSGSSYNEQFF. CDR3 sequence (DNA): TGCGCCAGCAGCCAAGAGACTAGCGGGAGCTCCTACAATGAGCAGTTCTTC.

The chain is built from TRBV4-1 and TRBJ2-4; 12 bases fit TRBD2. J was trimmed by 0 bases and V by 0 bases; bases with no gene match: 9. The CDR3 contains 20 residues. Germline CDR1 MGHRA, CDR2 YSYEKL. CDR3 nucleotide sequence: TGCGCCAGCAGCCAAGATGCTAGCGGGAGGGCCCTCCTAGCCAAAAACATTCAGTACTTC. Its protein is CASSQDASGRALLAKNIQYF.

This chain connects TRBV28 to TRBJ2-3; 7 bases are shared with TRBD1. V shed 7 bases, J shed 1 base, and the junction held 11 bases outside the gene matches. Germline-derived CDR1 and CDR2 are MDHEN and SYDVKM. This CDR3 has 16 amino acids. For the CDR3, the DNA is TGTGCCAGCACCTCACCAGGGGACAGACGCACAGATACGCAGTATTTT. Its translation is CASTSPGDRRTDTQYF.

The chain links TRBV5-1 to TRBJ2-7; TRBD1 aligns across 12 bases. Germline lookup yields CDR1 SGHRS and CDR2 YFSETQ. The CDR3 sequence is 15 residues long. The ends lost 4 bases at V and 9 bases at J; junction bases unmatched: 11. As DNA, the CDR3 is TGCGCCAGCAGCCTCACCGGGACAGGGGGCGACGGGCAGTACTTC. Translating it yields CASSLTGTGGDGQYF.

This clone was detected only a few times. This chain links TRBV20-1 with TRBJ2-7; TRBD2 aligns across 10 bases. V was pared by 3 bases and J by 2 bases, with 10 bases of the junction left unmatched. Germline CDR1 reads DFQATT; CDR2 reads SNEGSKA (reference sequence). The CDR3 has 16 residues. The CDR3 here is CSASNPSGSRAYEQYF. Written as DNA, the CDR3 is TGCAGTGCTAGTAATCCTAGCGGGAGCAGGGCCTACGAGCAGTACTTC.

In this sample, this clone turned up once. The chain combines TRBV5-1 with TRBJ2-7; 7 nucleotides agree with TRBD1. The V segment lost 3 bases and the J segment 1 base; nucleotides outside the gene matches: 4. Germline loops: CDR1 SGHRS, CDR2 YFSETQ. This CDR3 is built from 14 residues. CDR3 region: CASSYRDRSYEQYF. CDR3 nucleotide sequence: TGCGCCAGCAGCTACAGGGACAGATCCTACGAGCAGTACTTC. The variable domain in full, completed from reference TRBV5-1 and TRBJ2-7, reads KAGVTQTPRYLIKTRGQQVTLSCSPISGHRSVSWYQQTPGQGLQFLFEYFSETQRNKGNFPGRFSGRQFSNSRSEMNVSTLELGDSALYLCASSYRDRSYEQYFGPGTRLTVT.

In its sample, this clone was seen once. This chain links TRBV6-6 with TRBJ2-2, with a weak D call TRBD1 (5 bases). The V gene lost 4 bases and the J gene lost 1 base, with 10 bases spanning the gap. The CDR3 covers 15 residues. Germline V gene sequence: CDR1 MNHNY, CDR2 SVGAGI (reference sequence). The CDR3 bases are TGTGCCAGCAGTTTGGGGCAGGGGAACACCGGGGAGCTGTTTTTT. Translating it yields CASSLGQGNTGELFF.

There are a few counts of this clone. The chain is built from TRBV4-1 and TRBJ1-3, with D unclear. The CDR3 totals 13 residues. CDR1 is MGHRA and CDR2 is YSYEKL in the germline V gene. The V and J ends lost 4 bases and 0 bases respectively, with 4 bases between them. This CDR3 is CASSPPSGNTIYF. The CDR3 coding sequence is TGCGCCAGCAGCCCTCCCTCTGGAAACACCATATATTTT.

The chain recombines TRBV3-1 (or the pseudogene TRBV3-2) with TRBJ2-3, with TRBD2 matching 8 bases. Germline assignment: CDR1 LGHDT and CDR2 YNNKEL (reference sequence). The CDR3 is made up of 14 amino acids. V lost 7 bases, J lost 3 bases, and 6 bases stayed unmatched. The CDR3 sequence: CASTRTSLTDTQYF. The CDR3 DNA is TGTGCCAGCACCAGGACTAGCTTGACAGATACGCAGTATTTT.

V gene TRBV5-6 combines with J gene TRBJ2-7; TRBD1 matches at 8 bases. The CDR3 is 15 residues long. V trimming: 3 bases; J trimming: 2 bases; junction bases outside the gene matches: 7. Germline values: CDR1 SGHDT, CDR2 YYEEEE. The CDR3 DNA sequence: TGTGCCAGCAGCTCCTGGACAGGGAGTACCTACGAGCAGTACTTC. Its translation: CASSSWTGSTYEQYF.